This entry concerns a single T cell receptor beta chain. Its target is unknown. CDR1 is DFQATT, CDR2 SNEGSKA, per germline (reference sequence). V shed 3 bases and J shed 0 bases, with 11 bases lying between them. The CDR3 consists of 14 residues. This entry belongs to a study of type 1 regulatory T cells. Study context: An in vitro protocol generated T-allo10, a Tr1-enriched, alloantigen-specific CD4 T cell product. Findings of the study overall: Tr1 cells had a more restricted TCR repertoire than non-Tr1 cells.

In TCRdb, the reads were re-called with MiXCR into one record per CDR3 protein. The table lists tens of thousands of distinct CDR3 sequences, less than 25% of them singletons. The sequence came from a human donor in good health. Sequenced: cultured type 1 regulatory T (Tr1) cells, either the whole culture or a sorted fraction (not recorded which). The V and J genes are TRBV20-1 and TRBJ1-1; the D gene is possibly TRBD1 (5 bases). The CDR3 bases are TGCAGTGCTAGGGGGGGACTGCTGAACACTGAAGCTTTCTTT. It yields the protein CSARGGLLNTEAFF.